A selection of T cell receptor beta chains follows, all from one sample in a study of T cell changes during pregnancy in multiple sclerosis. Assay: immunoSEQ multiplex PCR; the TCRdb copy retains only in-frame clones and omits some. The table has about 87,000 clones, 85% to 95% seen once. The specimen was peripheral blood, collected in the third trimester of pregnancy. All receptors come from a female donor in good health, enrolled as a control in a pregnancy study. Each CDR3 is given with its conserved first and last residue. Some rows have no size entry. The others give once, few or many, or a class for an expanded clone.

TRBV10-1	.	TRBJ2-7	CAILLGIAGAPPYEQYF
TRBV6-1	many	TRBJ1-2	CASSEVGTGGGGYTF
TRBV5-1	.	TRBJ2-1	CASSLAGEGSYNEQFF
TRBV5-1	.	TRBJ2-1	CASSRTGSNEQFF
TRBV5-1	once	TRBJ2-6	CASSPVGSGANVLTF
TRBV5-1	.	TRBJ1-1	CASSGGTRVPDTEAFF
TRBV7-9	.	TRBJ2-1	CASSLVGGSSYNEQFF
TRBV28	.	TRBJ1-1	CASSPHLGGADTEAFF
TRBV6-6	.	TRBJ2-3	CASSFLAGGRDTQYF
TRBV6-1	.	TRBJ1-1	CASTQTSNTEAFF
TRBV14	.	TRBJ2-7	CASSPRGGRTYEQYF
TRBV27	once	TRBJ2-7	CASSPSVLAAGEQYF
TRBV4-1	.	.	CASSQGFPYEQYF
TRBV28	.	TRBJ2-7	CASRPDRQPYEQYF
TRBV28	.	TRBJ1-2	CASSPDPRGYGYTF
TRBV6-5	.	TRBJ2-1	CASSYGVANEQFF
TRBV19	.	TRBJ1-1	CATSTGNTEAFF
TRBV19	.	TRBJ1-5	CASSSTGTNQPQHF
TRBV9	.	TRBJ2-1	CASSARTSSQYNEQFF
TRBV30	.	TRBJ2-5	CAWSRLAGQETQYF
TRBV19	.	TRBJ2-2	CASRSTPNTGELFF
TRBV4-2	.	TRBJ2-3	CASSQVLAGGSDTQYF
TRBV5-5	.	TRBJ2-2	CASSTPSGYGELFF
TRBV28	.	TRBJ2-1	CASSLVPDRDNEQFF
TRBV19	.	TRBJ2-7	CATRVTGASYEQYF
TRBV7-8	.	TRBJ2-5	CASTKQNRQQETQYF
TRBV18	.	TRBJ2-3	CASSPSPDTQYF
TRBV6-5	.	TRBJ2-1	CASSSGLLSYNEQFF
TRBV27	.	TRBJ1-5	CASSSYNQPQHF
TRBV28	.	TRBJ2-7	CASIKKQGLLREQYF
TRBV28	.	TRBJ1-5	CASSSTGVQPQHF
TRBV28	.	TRBJ1-4	CASSLSPEKLFF
TRBV27	.	TRBJ2-1	CASSLLASGFYNEQFF
TRBV5-1	.	TRBJ2-3	CASTLLPGQGFSDTQYF
TRBV28	.	TRBJ2-6	CASSLPTGEGANVLTF
TRBV2	.	TRBJ2-3	CASGTSETTDTQYF
TRBV4-2	.	TRBJ2-2	CASSQDGDRVTGELFF
TRBV6-1	few	TRBJ2-7	CASTRTEASHEQYF
TRBV18	.	TRBJ2-3	CASSPRETDTQYF
TRBV28	.	TRBJ2-7	CASSLGRVFYEQYF